Given below is one TCR beta chain in context. What it binds is unknown. The investigators amplified TCR beta CDR3 regions from RNA transcripts. The primer set for the first-round RT-PCR of the TCR CDR3 was HTBI. TCRdb reanalysed the multiplex PCR reads using MiXCR and keeps one entry per CDR3 protein. The sample contains a few hundred thousand distinct CDR3 sequences, just under 25% of which appear only once. Diagnoses rested on clinical symptoms, serum thyroxine and TRAb, thyroid ultrasound and orbital computed tomography. The data are from a study of T cells in Graves' hyperthyroidism and ophthalmopathy. For the study at large: Peripheral blood was acquired at first diagnosis, ahead of any therapy whatsoever. Whole-study findings and limits: Blood shared most expanded thyroid clonotypes above 0.001. Ophthalmopathy cases were set apart from stable hyperthyroidism by a 13 V-J model.

The ends were cut back, 0 bases at V and 12 bases at J, with 9 bases in the middle. CDR1 is GTSNPN, CDR2 SVGIG, per germline (reference sequence). The CDR3 loop spans 12 amino acids. The source of this sequence is a man aged 45-65 years with Graves' hyperthyroidism. This chain uses TRBV30 with TRBJ1-6; unclear D gene. Material for sequencing was blood. CDR3 region: CAWSVASGPLHF. Here the CDR3 DNA reads TGTGCCTGGAGTGTTGCATCCGGACCCCTCCACTTT.